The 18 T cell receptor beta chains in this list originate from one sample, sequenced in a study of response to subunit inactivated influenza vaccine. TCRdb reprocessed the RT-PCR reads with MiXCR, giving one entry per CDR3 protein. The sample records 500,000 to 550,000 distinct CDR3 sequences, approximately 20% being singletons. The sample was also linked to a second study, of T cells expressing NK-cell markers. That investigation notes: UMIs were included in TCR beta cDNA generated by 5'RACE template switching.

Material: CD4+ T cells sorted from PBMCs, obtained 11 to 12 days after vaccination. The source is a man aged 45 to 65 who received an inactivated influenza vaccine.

CDR3 region: CSAIPSVRSYNEQFF. The CDR3 region has the DNA TGCAGTGCTATACCTAGCGTACGCTCCTACAATGAGCAGTTCTTC. The J gene is TRBJ2-1, the V gene TRBV20-1; tentatively, D is TRBD2 (6 bases). CDR1 is DFQATT, CDR2 SNEGSKA, per germline (reference sequence). The CDR3 is 15 amino acids. Trimming took 4 bases from V and 0 from J, leaving 13 bases between them.

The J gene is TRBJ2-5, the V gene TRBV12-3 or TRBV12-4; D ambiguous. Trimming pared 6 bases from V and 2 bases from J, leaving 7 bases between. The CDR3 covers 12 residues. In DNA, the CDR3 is TGTGCCAGCAGGGGGATTCAAGAGACCCAGTACTTC. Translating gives CASRGIQETQYF.

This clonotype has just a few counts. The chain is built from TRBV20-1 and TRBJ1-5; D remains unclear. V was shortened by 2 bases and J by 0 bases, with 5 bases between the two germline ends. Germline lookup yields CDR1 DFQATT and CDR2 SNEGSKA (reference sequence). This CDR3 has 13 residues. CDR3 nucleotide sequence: TGCAGTGCTAGACTGAGTAGCAATCAGCCCCAGCATTTT. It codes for CSARLSSNQPQHF.

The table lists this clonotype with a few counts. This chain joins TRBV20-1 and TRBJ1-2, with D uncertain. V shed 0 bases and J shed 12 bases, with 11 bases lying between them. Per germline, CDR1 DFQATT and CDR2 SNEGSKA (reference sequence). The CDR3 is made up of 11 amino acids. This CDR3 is CSARELTTNTF. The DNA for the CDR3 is TGCAGTGCTAGAGAGCTGACAACAAACACCTTC.

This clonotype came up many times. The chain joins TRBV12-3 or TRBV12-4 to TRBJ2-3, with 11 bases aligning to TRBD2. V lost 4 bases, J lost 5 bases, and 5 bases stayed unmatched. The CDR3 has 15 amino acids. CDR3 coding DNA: TGTGCCAGCAGTTCCCTAGCGGGGGGTGGAGATACGCAGTATTTT. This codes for CASSSLAGGGDTQYF.

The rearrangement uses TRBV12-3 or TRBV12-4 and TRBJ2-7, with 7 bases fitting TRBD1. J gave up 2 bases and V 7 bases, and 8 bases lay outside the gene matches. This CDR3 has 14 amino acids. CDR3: CASTRQGQTYEQYF. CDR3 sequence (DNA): TGTGCCAGCACCCGACAGGGACAGACCTACGAGCAGTACTTC.

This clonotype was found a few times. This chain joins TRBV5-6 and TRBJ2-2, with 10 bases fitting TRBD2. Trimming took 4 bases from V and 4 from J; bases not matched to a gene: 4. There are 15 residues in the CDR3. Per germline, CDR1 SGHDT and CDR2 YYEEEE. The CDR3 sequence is CASSRLAGVTGELFF. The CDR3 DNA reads TGTGCCAGCAGCCGACTAGCGGGTGTCACCGGGGAGCTGTTTTTT.

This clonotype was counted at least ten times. The CDR3 DNA follows: TGTGCCAGCAGCTCCACGACAGGATACAATGAGCAGTTCTTC. Translation: CASSSTTGYNEQFF. V usage is TRBV11-2 and J usage is TRBJ2-1, with D maybe TRBD1 (6 bases). The CDR3 is made up of 14 amino acids. Deletions cut 4 bases from V and 4 bases from J, with 11 bases between. Germline values: CDR1 SGHAT, CDR2 FQNNGV.

The CDR3 nucleotides read TGTGCCAGCAGTTTATCGACTAGGAACACCATATATTTT. It is translated as CASSLSTRNTIYF. The chain recombines TRBV28 with TRBJ1-3, with D unresolved. With 1 base removed from V and 7 bases from J, the gap between germline ends came to 8 bases. Germline CDR1 reads MDHEN; CDR2 reads SYDVKM. This CDR3 is 13 amino acids long.

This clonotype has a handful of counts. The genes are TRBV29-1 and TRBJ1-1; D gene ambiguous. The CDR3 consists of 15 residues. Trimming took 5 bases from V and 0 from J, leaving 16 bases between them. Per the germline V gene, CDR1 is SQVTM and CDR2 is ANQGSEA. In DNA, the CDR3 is TGCAGCGTTCAACCGACATACAACATGAACACTGAAGCTTTCTTT. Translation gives CSVQPTYNMNTEAFF. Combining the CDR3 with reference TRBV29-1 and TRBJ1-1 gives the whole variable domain SAVISQKPSRDICQRGTSLTIQCQVDSQVTMMFWYRQQPGQSLTLIATANQGSEATYESGFVIDKFPISRPNLTFSTLTVSNMSPEDSSIYLCSVQPTYNMNTEAFFGQGTRLTVV.

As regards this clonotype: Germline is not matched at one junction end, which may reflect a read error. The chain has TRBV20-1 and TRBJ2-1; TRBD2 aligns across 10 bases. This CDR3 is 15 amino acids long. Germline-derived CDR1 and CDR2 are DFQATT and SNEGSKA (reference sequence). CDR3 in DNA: TGCTGTGCTCCAGGTTGGAGCGGGAGGGCCGGTGAGCAGTTCTTC. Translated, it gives CCAPGWSGRAGEQFF.

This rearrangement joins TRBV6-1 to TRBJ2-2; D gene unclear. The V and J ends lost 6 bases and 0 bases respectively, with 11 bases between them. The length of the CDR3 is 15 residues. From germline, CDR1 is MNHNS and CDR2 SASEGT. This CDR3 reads CASSQTSANTGELFF. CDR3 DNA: TGTGCCAGCAGCCAGACAAGCGCGAACACCGGGGAGCTGTTTTTT.

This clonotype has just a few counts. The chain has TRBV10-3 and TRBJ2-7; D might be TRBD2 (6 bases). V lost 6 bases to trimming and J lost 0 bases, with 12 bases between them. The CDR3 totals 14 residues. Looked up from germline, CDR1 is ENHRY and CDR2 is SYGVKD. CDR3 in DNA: TGTGCCATCAGCCCCGACGGGAGCTCCTACGAGCAGTACTTC. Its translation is CAISPDGSSYEQYF.

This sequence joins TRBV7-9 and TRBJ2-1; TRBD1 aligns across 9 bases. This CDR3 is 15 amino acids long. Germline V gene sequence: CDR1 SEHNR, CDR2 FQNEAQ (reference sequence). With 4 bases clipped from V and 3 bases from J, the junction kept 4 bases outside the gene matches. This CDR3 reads CASSSQGALYNEQFF. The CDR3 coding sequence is TGTGCCAGCAGCTCACAGGGGGCACTCTACAATGAGCAGTTCTTC.

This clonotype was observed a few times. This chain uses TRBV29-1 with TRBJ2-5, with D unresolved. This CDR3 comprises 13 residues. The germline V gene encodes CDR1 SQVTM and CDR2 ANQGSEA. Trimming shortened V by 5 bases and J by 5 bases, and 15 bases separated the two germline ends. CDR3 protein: CSVPRTYSETQYF. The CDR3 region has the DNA TGCAGCGTTCCAAGGACGTACTCTGAGACCCAGTACTTC.

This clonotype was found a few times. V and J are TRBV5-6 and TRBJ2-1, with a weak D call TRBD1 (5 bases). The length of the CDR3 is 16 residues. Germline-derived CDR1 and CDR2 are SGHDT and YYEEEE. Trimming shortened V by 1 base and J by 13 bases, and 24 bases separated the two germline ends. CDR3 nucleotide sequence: TGTGCCAGCAGCTTGTTTCAGGACAAGGGGCTCCGATCACAGTTCTTC. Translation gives CASSLFQDKGLRSQFF.

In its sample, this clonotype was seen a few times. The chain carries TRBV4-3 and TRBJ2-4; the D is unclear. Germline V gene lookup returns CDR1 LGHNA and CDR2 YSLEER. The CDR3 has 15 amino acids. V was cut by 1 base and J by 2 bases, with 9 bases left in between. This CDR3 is CASSQGGSTKNIQYF. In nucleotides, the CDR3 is TGCGCCAGCAGCCAAGGAGGTTCAACCAAAAACATTCAGTACTTC.

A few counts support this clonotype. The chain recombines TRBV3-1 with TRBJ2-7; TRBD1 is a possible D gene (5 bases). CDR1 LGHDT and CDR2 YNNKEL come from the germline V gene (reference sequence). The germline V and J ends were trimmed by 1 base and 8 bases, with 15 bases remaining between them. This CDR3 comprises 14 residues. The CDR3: CASSQVAQGRQQYF. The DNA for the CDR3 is TGTGCCAGCAGCCAAGTGGCCCAGGGCCGTCAGCAGTACTTC.